The 29 T cell receptor beta chains below were found in one sample sequenced in a study of blood T cell repertoires in COVID-19. Libraries were prepared by immunoSEQ multiplex PCR; TCRdb keeps only in-frame clonotypes and omits some of them. The sample lists around 250,000 clones; about 82% were seen once. Material: peripheral blood. The receptor set was obtained from a man aged 50 to 60 with active or convalescent COVID-19.

This clone was seen once. The chain has TRBV27 and TRBJ2-1; tentatively, D is TRBD1 (5 bases). This CDR3 is built from 15 residues. V was clipped by 4 bases and J by 4 bases, with 14 bases between them. Per germline, CDR1 MNHEY and CDR2 SMNVEV (reference sequence). CDR3 loop: CASSSSGHRYNEQFF. The CDR3 DNA follows: TGTGCCAGCAGTTCTTCCGGACACCGGTACAATGAGCAGTTCTTC.

CDR3 in amino acids: CASSEGGNQPQHF. The DNA for the CDR3 is TGCGCCAGCAGCGAGGGGGGGAATCAGCCCCAGCATTTT. The chain carries TRBV5-1 and TRBJ1-5, with a weak D call TRBD1 (6 bases). Per the germline V gene, CDR1 is SGHRS and CDR2 is YFSETQ. This CDR3 is built from 13 residues. V was shortened by 4 bases and J by 4 bases, with 9 bases between the two germline ends.

The rearrangement links TRBV7-2 to TRBJ1-2; unclear D gene. Germline-derived CDR1 and CDR2 are SGHTA and FQGNSA. The CDR3 runs 13 residues. V gave up 1 base and J gave up 3 bases, with 6 bases separating them. The CDR3 coding sequence is TGTGCCAGCAGCTTAGTGGGCGACTATGGCTACACCTTC. Translation: CASSLVGDYGYTF. The variable domain in full, with the rest retrieved from reference TRBV7-2 and TRBJ1-2, is GAGVSQSPSNKVTEKGKDVELRCDPISGHTALYWYRQSLGQGLEFLIYFQGNSAPDKSGLPSDRFSAERTGGSVSTLTIQRTQQEDSAVYLCASSLVGDYGYTFGSGTRLTVV.

The V call is TRBV3-1 (or the pseudogene TRBV3-2), the J call TRBJ1-6; unclear D gene. Trimming left V 0 bases short and J 17 bases short, with 20 bases between. CDR3 length: 15 residues. Germline-derived CDR1 and CDR2 are LGHDT and YNNKEL (reference sequence). CDR3 coding DNA: TGTGCCAGCAGCCAAGACGGATTCGGGTCATCCTCCGTCCACTTT. This sequence encodes CASSQDGFGSSSVHF.

This sequence joins TRBV5-3 and TRBJ2-3, with 11 bases identical to TRBD2. TRBV5-3 is given ORF status, its function remaining uncertain. This CDR3 comprises 20 residues. V gave up 5 bases and J gave up 0 bases; unmatched junction bases: 17. CDR3: CARRRGTISGRARSTDTQYF. Here the CDR3 DNA reads TGTGCCAGAAGGCGCGGAACCATTAGCGGGAGGGCCCGTAGCACAGATACGCAGTATTTT.

The V call is TRBV7-6, the J call TRBJ2-2; D perhaps matches TRBD2 (5 bases). V shed 5 bases and J shed 5 bases, with 15 bases lying between them. The CDR3 totals 15 residues. Germline assignment: CDR1 SGHVS and CDR2 FNYEAQ. The CDR3: CASSPSLALTGELFF. DNA of the CDR3: TGTGCCAGCAGCCCCTCCCTAGCACTAACCGGGGAGCTGTTTTTT.

CDR3 amino acids: CAWSVELAGGPPHTDTQYF. For the CDR3, the DNA is TGTGCCTGGAGTGTCGAACTAGCGGGAGGTCCCCCCCACACAGATACGCAGTATTTT. The J gene is TRBJ2-3, the V gene TRBV30; 12 bases are shared with TRBD2. The trim removed 0 bases at V and 2 bases at J, leaving 12 bases unmatched. The CDR3 runs 19 residues. The germline CDR1 and CDR2 sequences are GTSNPN and SVGIG (reference sequence).

The chain couples TRBV5-4 to TRBJ1-1; possibly TRBD1 for D (5 bases). V was cut by 6 bases and J by 1 base, with 16 bases left in between. Germline assignment: CDR1 SGHNT and CDR2 YYREEE (reference sequence). CDR3 length: 15 residues. The CDR3 coding sequence is TGTGCCAGCATCCAGGGCCGACAAGGGAACACTGAAGCTTTCTTT. Its protein is CASIQGRQGNTEAFF.

The chain recombines TRBV27 with TRBJ1-3; 9 bases are a match to TRBD1. The ends lost 2 bases at V and 7 bases at J; junction bases unmatched: 0. Germline V gene sequence: CDR1 MNHEY, CDR2 SMNVEV (reference sequence). CDR3 length equals 13 residues. The CDR3 DNA sequence: TGTGCCAGCAGTTTAGGACAGGGGAACACCATATATTTT. Translation: CASSLGQGNTIYF.

The chain is built from TRBV5-5 and TRBJ2-7; D gene ambiguous. Germline CDR1 reads SGHKS; CDR2 reads YYEKEE (reference sequence). Trimming left V 0 bases short and J 1 base short, with 11 bases between. The CDR3 extends over 15 amino acids. The CDR3 loop reads CASSLGVQSSYEQYF. CDR3 nucleotides: TGTGCCAGCAGCTTGGGGGTACAGTCATCCTACGAGCAGTACTTC.

This rearrangement joins TRBV4-2 to TRBJ2-2; a weak D match, TRBD2 (6 bases). The CDR3 is 15 residues long. Germline V gene lookup returns CDR1 LGHNA and CDR2 YNFKEQ. With 7 bases removed from V and 3 bases from J, the gap between germline ends came to 15 bases. The CDR3 DNA sequence: TGTGCCAGCACCCCTCGGGACTTTGACACCGGGGAGCTGTTTTTT. Its protein is CASTPRDFDTGELFF.

The V gene is TRBV18, the J gene TRBJ1-5, with a tentative D call TRBD1 (6 bases). From germline, CDR1 is KGHSH and CDR2 LQKENI. The CDR3 loop spans 16 amino acids. Trimming left V 1 base short and J 6 bases short, with 16 bases between. The CDR3, as DNA: TGTGCCAGCTCACCACGAGCAGGGGAAAGGGGTCAGCCCCAGCATTTT. Protein product: CASSPRAGERGQPQHF. Supplemented by reference TRBV18 and TRBJ1-5, the full variable domain reads NAGVMQNPRHLVRRRGQEARLRCSPMKGHSHVYWYRQLPEEGLKFMVYLQKENIIDESGMPKERFSAEFPKEGPSILRIQQVVRGDSAAYFCASSPRAGERGQPQHFGDGTRLSIL.

Comment on this clone: The sample holds other DNA sequences that translate to the same CDR3. This chain uses TRBV29-1 with TRBJ1-1; D remains unclear. The germline CDR1 and CDR2 sequences are SQVTM and ANQGSEA. Trimming took off 4 bases at V and 4 bases at J, with 7 bases between the two ends. The CDR3 is 11 residues long. DNA for the CDR3: TGCAGCGTTGCGGAGGTCACTGAAGCTTTCTTT. Translating gives CSVAEVTEAFF.

This chain connects TRBV21-1 to TRBJ2-2; the D segment call TRBD2 is taken from the table without a DNA check. TRBV21-1 is deemed a pseudogene. This CDR3 has 16 residues. The CDR3 nucleotides are TGTGCCAGCAGCAAACCCCAGCGGGATAACACCGGGGAGCTGTTTTTT. Translated: CASSKPQRDNTGELFF.

The chain joins TRBV3-1 (or the pseudogene TRBV3-2) to TRBJ2-3; D not certain. Deletions cut 2 bases from V and 1 base from J, with 13 bases between. CDR1 and CDR2 from the germline V gene are LGHDT and YNNKEL (reference sequence). The CDR3 spans 16 residues. The CDR3 DNA is TGTGCCAGCAGCCAAACAGCCGGTTGGGGCACAGATACGCAGTATTTT. Its protein product is CASSQTAGWGTDTQYF.

Only a few counts were recorded for this clone. The V gene is TRBV29-1, the J gene TRBJ1-2; 8 bases agree with TRBD1. Germline CDR1 and CDR2: SQVTM and ANQGSEA. Trimming cost V 0 bases and J 8 bases; bases outside gene matches: 8. The CDR3 has 14 amino acids. CDR3 loop: CSVEDLARGLGYTF. DNA for the CDR3: TGCAGCGTTGAAGACTTGGCCAGGGGGCTCGGCTACACCTTC.

This chain connects TRBV24-1 to TRBJ2-1; 11 nucleotides align to TRBD2. The germline gives CDR1 KGHDR, CDR2 SFDVKD. Trimming at V came to 1 base and at J to 8 bases, leaving 6 bases not matched to a gene. This CDR3 region has 16 residues. This chain's CDR3 is CATSDFKTSGIDEQFF. The CDR3 DNA follows: TGTGCCACCAGTGATTTCAAGACTAGCGGGATCGATGAGCAGTTCTTC.

This clone appeared once. The chain is built from TRBV6-2 or TRBV6-3 and TRBJ2-7; 7 bases are a match to TRBD2. CDR3 length: 15 residues. Per germline, CDR1 MNHEY and CDR2 SVGEGT. With 2 bases clipped from V and 1 base from J, the junction kept 5 bases outside the gene matches. CDR3 residues: CASSYLSGLSYEQYF. In DNA form, the CDR3 reads TGTGCCAGCAGTTACCTCTCGGGACTATCCTACGAGCAGTACTTC.

This chain links TRBV19 with TRBJ2-1; the match to TRBD2 covers 7 bases. CDR1 LNHDA and CDR2 SQIVND come from the germline V gene (reference sequence). V trimming: 7 bases; J trimming: 7 bases; junction bases outside the gene matches: 13. The CDR3 loop spans 15 amino acids. The CDR3 loop is CASTAQSGIGNEQFF. Here the CDR3 DNA reads TGTGCCAGTACCGCTCAAAGCGGGATCGGAAATGAGCAGTTCTTC.

This clone has just a few counts. V is TRBV27 and J is TRBJ1-2; maybe TRBD1 (6 bases). This CDR3 spans 16 amino acids. The germline V gene encodes CDR1 MNHEY and CDR2 SMNVEV (reference sequence). The V gene lost 3 bases and the J gene lost 4 bases, with 18 bases spanning the gap. The CDR3 DNA sequence: TGTGCCAGCAGTTTCACCCGGCCGGGGGGCAGCTATGGCTACACCTTC. Translation: CASSFTRPGGSYGYTF.

The gene calls are TRBV7-8 and TRBJ2-7; 8 bases align to TRBD2. Germline values: CDR1 SGHVS, CDR2 FQNEAQ. The CDR3 contains 15 residues. J was trimmed by 4 bases and V by 1 base; bases with no gene match: 6. The CDR3 protein is CASSLDGGVWYEQYF. CDR3 nucleotides: TGTGCCAGCAGCTTAGACGGGGGGGTTTGGTACGAGCAGTACTTC.

Written as DNA, the CDR3 is TGTGCCAGCAGACCCAGACAGAACACTGAAGCTTTCTTT. Amino acid sequence: CASRPRQNTEAFF. The gene calls are TRBV2 and TRBJ1-1; D remains unclear. Trimming took off 6 bases at V and 1 base at J, with 9 bases between the two ends. This CDR3 spans 13 amino acids. From germline, CDR1 is SNHLY and CDR2 FYNNEI.

The V call is TRBV18, the J call TRBJ2-3; unclear D gene. CDR3 size: 13 residues. The V end lost 6 bases, the J end lost 2 bases, and 9 bases lay between the germline ends. Germline CDR1 is KGHSH and CDR2 is LQKENI. Written as DNA, the CDR3 is TGTGCCAGCTCCATCCCCTACACAGATACGCAGTATTTT. Translated, it gives CASSIPYTDTQYF.

The chain combines TRBV27 with TRBJ2-3; 7 nucleotides line up with TRBD2. Germline lookup yields CDR1 MNHEY and CDR2 SMNVEV (reference sequence). The CDR3 extends over 15 amino acids. V trimming: 8 bases; J trimming: 1 base; junction bases outside the gene matches: 9. The CDR3 spells CASYILTSRTDTQYF. The CDR3 DNA reads as TGTGCCAGCTACATCTTGACTAGCCGCACAGATACGCAGTATTTT.

The gene calls are TRBV15 and TRBJ1-1; 8 nucleotides align to TRBD1. The V segment lost 0 bases and the J segment 11 bases; nucleotides outside the gene matches: 5. This CDR3 is built from 13 residues. Germline lookup yields CDR1 LNHNV and CDR2 YYDKDF (reference sequence). CDR3 DNA: TGTGCCACCAGCAGAGAATGGGACAGGCTCGCTTTCTTT. Translation gives CATSREWDRLAFF.

This chain connects TRBV7-3 to TRBJ2-6; weak D call: TRBD1 (5 bases). V shed 2 bases and J shed 2 bases, with 7 bases lying between them. Germline V gene data show CDR1 as SGHTA and CDR2 as FQGTGA. The CDR3 spans 15 residues. As DNA, the CDR3 is TGTGCCAGCAGCTTACAAGGGGCTGGGGCCAACGTCCTGACTTTC. This translates into CASSLQGAGANVLTF.

The chain combines TRBV28 with TRBJ2-4; 12 nucleotides line up with TRBD1. This CDR3 is 14 amino acids long. V dropped 4 bases and J dropped 8; count of bases not matched to a gene: 3. Per germline, CDR1 MDHEN and CDR2 SYDVKM. In DNA, the CDR3 is TGTGCCAGCAGTTCCGGGACAGGGGGCTACATTCAGTACTTC. Translation: CASSSGTGGYIQYF.

CDR3 protein: CASSLSHSDEQYF. The CDR3 bases are TGTGCCAGCAGTTTGTCACATTCAGACGAGCAGTACTTC. The chain carries TRBV12-3 or TRBV12-4 and TRBJ2-7; D remains unclear. Trimming removed 3 bases from V and 5 bases from J, with 11 bases in between. The CDR3 totals 13 residues.

This clone was detected only once. The V gene is TRBV19, the J gene TRBJ1-1, with 7 bases aligning to TRBD1. CDR1 and CDR2 from the germline V gene are LNHDA and SQIVND (reference sequence). The CDR3 has 15 residues. J lost 1 base, V lost 5 bases, and 7 bases had no gene match. In DNA, the CDR3 is TGTGCCAGTAGTCCTGATCCAGGGGGGAACACTGAAGCTTTCTTT. The encoded protein is CASSPDPGGNTEAFF.